This TCR beta chain was sequenced for a study of technical replicates of blood from a few donors (dated by TCRdb to the late 2010s). Preparation of the library involved the immunoSEQ multiplex PCR assay. Drawn from immuneACCESS, this table holds only the in-frame rearrangements with V and J called that TCRdb kept. Clones are partly lost; checked studies trace under half to an unresolved V gene and leave the rest unexplained. The sample records tens of thousands of clones, around nine tenths of which are singletons. The biggest ten clones account for 5.1% of the sample. This clone is medium-sized (0.01 to 0.1%). No antigen is known for it. There are no base qualities to consult, and no much larger clone falls within one base. The clonotype originates from a human donor in good health. Some clones in this sample may be carry-over from other donors' samples. Input material: PBMCs.

Read as DNA, the sequence is TGTGCCAGCAGTCTACAGGGGGACTACGAGCAGTACTTC. This codes for CASSLQGDYEQYF. The rearranged segments are TRBV7-9 and TRBJ2-7, with 8 junctional bases fitting TRBD1. From a lookup of the germline V gene (reference sequence), CDR1 and CDR2 are SEHNR and FQNEAQ. The CDR3 covers 13 residues, taking in both the cysteine and the phenylalanine. Of the read, only the CDR3 DNA is kept; its 39 bases are in frame from base 1. Relative to germline, V is missing 6 bases and J is missing 3 bases, with 4 bases of the junction outside any gene match.